This TCR beta chain was found in a study of blood T cell repertoires in COVID-19. Overall study: Collection of acute and convalescent COVID-19 samples took place in the United States, Italy and Spain.

Participant age was about 18 to 89 years, and participants resided in approximately 25 US areas. Participants' own reports of clinical history determined their cohort assignment. This clone was detected once. Profiled with immunoSEQ multiplex PCR; TCRdb holds only in-frame clones, not every one. In the table there are about 200,000 clones, 75% to 90% of which are singletons. The TCR comes from a woman aged 40 to 50 with acute COVID-19. The sequenced material came from PBMCs or T cells enriched from blood (not recorded which).

The DNA for the CDR3 is TGTGCCACCAGTGATTTTGGGGCCGGCGGTAAAGAGACCCAGTACTTC. As protein: CATSDFGAGGKETQYF. J is TRBJ2-5 and V is TRBV24-1; the D gene is possibly TRBD1 (5 bases). The germline V gene has CDR1 KGHDR and CDR2 SFDVKD. Trimming took 1 base from V and 3 from J, leaving 14 bases between them. The CDR3 is made up of 16 amino acids.